The clone carrying this T cell receptor (beta chain) was detected only once. Its antigen is not known. This specimen belongs to a study of cytomegalovirus exposure and HLA in healthy donors. Study-level information: Early on, a data release was issued that held approximately 78 million unique TCRs from HLA-typed donors.

Use of 60 Vbeta and 13 Jbeta primers characterized the PCR. Profiled with immunoSEQ multiplex PCR; TCRdb holds only in-frame clones, not every one. The data show 85,000 to 130,000 clones, with 75% to 85% seen just once and 1.6% held by the top ten. Findings and limits, study-wide: At a 0.05 false discovery rate, a later analysis found about 17,000 TCR beta sequences to be associated with HLA alleles.

Germline CDR1 and CDR2: MNHEY and SMNVEV (reference sequence). V was pared by 8 bases and J by 0 bases, with 16 bases between. This CDR3 spans 15 amino acids. V usage is TRBV27 and J usage is TRBJ1-1; TRBD1 might be the D (6 bases). Sequencing input: PBMCs. The clonotype originates from a man aged 45-65 years in good health and CMV-seronegative. This chain's CDR3 is CASGQGTFLNTEAFF. CDR3 nucleotides: TGTGCCAGCGGCCAGGGGACCTTTCTGAACACTGAAGCTTTCTTT.